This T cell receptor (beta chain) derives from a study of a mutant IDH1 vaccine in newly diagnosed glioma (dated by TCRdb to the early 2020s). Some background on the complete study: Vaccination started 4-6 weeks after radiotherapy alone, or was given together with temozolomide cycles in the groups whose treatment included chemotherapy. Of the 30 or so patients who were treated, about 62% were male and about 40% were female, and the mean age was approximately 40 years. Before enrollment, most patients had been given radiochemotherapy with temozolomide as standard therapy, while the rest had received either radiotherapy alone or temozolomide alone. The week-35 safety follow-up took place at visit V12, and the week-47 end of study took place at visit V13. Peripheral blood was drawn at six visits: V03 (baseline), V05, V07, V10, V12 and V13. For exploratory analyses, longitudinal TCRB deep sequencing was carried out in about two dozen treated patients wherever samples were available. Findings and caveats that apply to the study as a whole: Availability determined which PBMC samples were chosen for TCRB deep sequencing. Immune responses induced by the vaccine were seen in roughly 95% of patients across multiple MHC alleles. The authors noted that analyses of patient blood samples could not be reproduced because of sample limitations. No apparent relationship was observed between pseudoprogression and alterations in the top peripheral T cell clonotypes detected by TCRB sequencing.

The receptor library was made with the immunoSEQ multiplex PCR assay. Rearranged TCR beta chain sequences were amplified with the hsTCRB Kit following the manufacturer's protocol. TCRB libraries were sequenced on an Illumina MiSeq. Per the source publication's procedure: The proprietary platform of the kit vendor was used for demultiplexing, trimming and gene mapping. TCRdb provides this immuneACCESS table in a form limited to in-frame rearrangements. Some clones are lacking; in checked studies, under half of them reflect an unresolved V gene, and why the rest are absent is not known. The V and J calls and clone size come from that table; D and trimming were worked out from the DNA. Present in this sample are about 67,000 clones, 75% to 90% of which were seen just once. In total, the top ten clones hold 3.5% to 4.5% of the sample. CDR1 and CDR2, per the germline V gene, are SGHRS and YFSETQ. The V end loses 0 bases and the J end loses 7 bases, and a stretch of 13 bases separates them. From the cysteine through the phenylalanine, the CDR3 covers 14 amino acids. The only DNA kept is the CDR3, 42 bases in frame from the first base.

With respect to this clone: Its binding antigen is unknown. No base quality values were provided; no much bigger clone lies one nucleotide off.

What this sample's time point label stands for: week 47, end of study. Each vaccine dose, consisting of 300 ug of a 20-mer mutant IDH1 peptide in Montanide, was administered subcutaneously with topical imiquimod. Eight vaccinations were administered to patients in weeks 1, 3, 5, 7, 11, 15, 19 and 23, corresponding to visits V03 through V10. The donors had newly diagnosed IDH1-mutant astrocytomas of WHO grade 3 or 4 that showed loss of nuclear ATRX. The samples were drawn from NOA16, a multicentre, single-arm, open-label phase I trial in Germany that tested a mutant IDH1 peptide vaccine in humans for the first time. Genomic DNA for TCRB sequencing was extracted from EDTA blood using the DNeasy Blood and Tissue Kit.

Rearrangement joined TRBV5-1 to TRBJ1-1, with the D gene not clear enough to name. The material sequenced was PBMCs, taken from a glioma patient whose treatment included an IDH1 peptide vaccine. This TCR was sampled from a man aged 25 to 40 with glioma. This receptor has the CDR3 CASSLGLTGIEAFF. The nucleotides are TGCGCCAGCAGCTTGGGGTTAACCGGGATTGAAGCTTTCTTT.